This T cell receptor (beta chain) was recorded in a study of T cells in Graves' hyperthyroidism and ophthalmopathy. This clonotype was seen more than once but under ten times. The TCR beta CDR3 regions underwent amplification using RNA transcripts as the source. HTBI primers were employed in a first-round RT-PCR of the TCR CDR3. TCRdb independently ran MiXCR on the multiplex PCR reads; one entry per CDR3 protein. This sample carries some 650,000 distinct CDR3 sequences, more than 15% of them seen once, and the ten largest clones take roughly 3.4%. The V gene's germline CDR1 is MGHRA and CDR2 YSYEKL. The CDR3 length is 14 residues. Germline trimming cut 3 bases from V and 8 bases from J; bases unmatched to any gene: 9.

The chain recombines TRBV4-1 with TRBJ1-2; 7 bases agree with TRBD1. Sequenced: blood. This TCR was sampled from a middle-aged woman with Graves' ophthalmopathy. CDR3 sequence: CASSQPTGRGGYTF. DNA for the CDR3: TGCGCCAGCAGCCAGCCGACAGGGAGGGGCGGCTACACCTTC.